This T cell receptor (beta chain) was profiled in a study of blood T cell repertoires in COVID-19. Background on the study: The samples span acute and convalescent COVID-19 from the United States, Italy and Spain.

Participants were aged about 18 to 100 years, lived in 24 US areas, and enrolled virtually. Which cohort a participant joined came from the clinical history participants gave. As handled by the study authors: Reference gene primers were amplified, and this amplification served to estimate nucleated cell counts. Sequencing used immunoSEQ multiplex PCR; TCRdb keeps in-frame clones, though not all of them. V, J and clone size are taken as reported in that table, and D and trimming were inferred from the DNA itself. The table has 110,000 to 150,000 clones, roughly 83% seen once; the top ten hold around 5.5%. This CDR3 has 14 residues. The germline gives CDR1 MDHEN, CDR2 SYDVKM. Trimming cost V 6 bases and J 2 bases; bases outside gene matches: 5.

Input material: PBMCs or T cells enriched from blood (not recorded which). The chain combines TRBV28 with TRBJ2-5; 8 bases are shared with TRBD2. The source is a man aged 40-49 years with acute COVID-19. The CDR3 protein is CASRVRGGQETQYF. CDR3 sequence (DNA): TGTGCCAGCAGGGTTCGCGGGGGGCAAGAGACCCAGTACTTC. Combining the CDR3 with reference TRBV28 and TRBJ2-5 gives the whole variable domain DVKVTQSSRYLVKRTGEKVFLECVQDMDHENMFWYRQDPGLGLRLIYFSYDVKMKEKGDIPEGYSVSREKKERFSLILESASTNQTSMYLCASRVRGGQETQYFGPGTRLLVL.